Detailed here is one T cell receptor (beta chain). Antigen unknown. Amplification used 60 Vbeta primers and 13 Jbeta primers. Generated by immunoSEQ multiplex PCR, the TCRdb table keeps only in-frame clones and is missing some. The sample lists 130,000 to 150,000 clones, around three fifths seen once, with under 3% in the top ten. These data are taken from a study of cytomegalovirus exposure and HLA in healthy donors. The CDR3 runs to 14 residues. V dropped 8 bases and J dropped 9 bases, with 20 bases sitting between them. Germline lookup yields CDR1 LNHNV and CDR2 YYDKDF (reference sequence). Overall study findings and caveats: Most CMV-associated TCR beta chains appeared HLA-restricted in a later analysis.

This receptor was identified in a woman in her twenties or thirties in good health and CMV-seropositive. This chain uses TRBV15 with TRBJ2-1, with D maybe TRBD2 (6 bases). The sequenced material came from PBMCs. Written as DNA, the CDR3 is TGTGCCACCCGCGAGGGACTGAGGACCATTGAGCAGTTCTTC. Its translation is CATREGLRTIEQFF. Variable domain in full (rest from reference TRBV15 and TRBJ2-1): DAMVIQNPRYQVTQFGKPVTLSCSQTLNHNVMYWYQQKSSQAPKLLFHYYDKDFNNEADTPDNFQSRRPNTSFCFLDIRSPGLGDTAMYLCATREGLRTIEQFFGPGTRLTVL.